This T cell receptor (beta chain) is from a study of human CD8 memory T cell subsets. Findings of the study overall: No chain other than the T cell receptor beta chain was sequenced.

The germline CDR1 and CDR2 sequences are SGHTA and FQGNSA. CDR3 length: 16 amino acids. Details on this clonotype: The antigen is undetermined.

Libraries of TCR beta chains were produced by 5' RACE (UMI-labeled). TCRdb re-called the 5' RACE reads; every CDR3 protein appears as one record, without DNA. Listed are 15,000 to 20,000 distinct CDR3 sequences; approximately 6% falls within the top ten. Sequencing was performed on CD8+ stem-like memory T cells (TSCM and TCM) sorted from PBMCs. Subset here: stem-like memory CD8 T cells (TSTEM), CCR7+ PD-1- TIGIT-. J is TRBJ2-7 and V is TRBV7-2; TCRdb selects TRBD1, and the lack of DNA leaves this call unchecked. This TCR came from a human donor in good health. CDR3 sequence reads: CASSLLPSGTAYEQYF.